This TCR beta chain was captured by sequencing in a study of cytomegalovirus exposure and HLA in healthy donors. Study-level information: Early release data held some 79 million unique TCRs from HLA-typed donors. Among the roughly 400 genotyped donors, around 85% were placed in the Caucasian-associated ancestry cluster.

Comment on this clone: Its antigen is as yet unknown.

The V and J ends lost 3 bases and 8 bases respectively, with 10 bases between them. The CDR3 length is 13 residues. Germline CDR1 is MGHRA and CDR2 is YSYEKL. The PCR ran on 60 Vbeta and 13 Jbeta primers. TCRdb's copy holds only in-frame clones and misses some; the assay was immunoSEQ multiplex PCR. The sample has roughly 160,000 clones, roughly 84% seen once. Study observations and caveats: It was likely that a cluster of highly shared sequence variants was a sequencing artifact. An analysis was carried out later, and it reportedly showed fewer N-insertions in an Asian-associated ancestry cluster than the roughly 670-donor mean.

The V call is TRBV4-1, the J call TRBJ1-4; D is ambiguous. This sequence originates from a boy younger than 10 in good health and CMV-seronegative. The sequencing sample was made of PBMCs. This CDR3 is CASSHPGREKLFF. Here the CDR3 DNA reads TGCGCCAGCAGCCACCCCGGTCGGGAAAAACTGTTTTTT.